This T cell receptor (beta chain) was identified in a study of T-cell memory formation after mild COVID-19. Study-level findings and limits: The pre-infection memory compartment contained some responding clones, suggesting cross-reactive memory joined.

This clonotype has only a few counts. What it binds is not known. TCRdb reanalysed the 5' RACE reads using MiXCR and keeps one entry per CDR3 protein. The table has 200,000 to 250,000 distinct CDR3 sequences, 7.5% to 10% seen once. V was shortened by 7 bases and J by 0 bases, with 17 bases between the two germline ends. CDR1 is SGHRS and CDR2 is YFSETQ in the germline V gene. The length of the CDR3 is 17 residues. The clonotype comes from a man between 18 and 29 years old who had mild COVID-19 (a few samples of this study predate the infection). Cell type and time point are not known. This rearrangement joins TRBV5-1 to TRBJ2-6, with D perhaps being TRBD1 or TRBD2 (5 bases each). Sample: PBMCs or a T cell subset sorted from them (not recorded which). CDR3 in DNA: TGCGCCAGCGTCCCCGGGACGGTAATCTCTGGGGCCAACGTCCTGACTTTC. Translated, it gives CASVPGTVISGANVLTF.